This T cell receptor (beta chain) was identified in a study of blood T cells in healthy people across ages. As for the study in general: Capturing about one barcoded beta molecule per two T cells was achieved by template switching. Study findings and constraints: Higher diversity, along with more naive CD4+ cells, distinguished long-lived donors from aged donors.

In the case of this clonotype: No antigen is known for it.

V gave up 0 bases and J gave up 10 bases, with 12 bases separating them. Germline CDR1 reads SQVTM; CDR2 reads ANQGSEA. The CDR3 runs 12 residues. Every sample yielded at least 6.5 million isolated PBMCs. The second PCR ran about 6 to 12 cycles with a sample-barcoded 5' primer and J-beta primers. TCRdb itself ran the 5' RACE reads through MiXCR, one entry per CDR3 protein. The sample contains 1,300,000 or so distinct CDR3 sequences, approximately 59% of which appear only once. This rearrangement joins TRBV29-1 to TRBJ1-1; possibly TRBD1 for D (6 bases). This TCR derives from a man aged 18 to 30 in good health. The sample comprised blood. The CDR3 protein is CSVEDLLGGAFF. CDR3 nucleotides: TGCAGCGTTGAAGATCTTTTAGGGGGAGCTTTCTTT.